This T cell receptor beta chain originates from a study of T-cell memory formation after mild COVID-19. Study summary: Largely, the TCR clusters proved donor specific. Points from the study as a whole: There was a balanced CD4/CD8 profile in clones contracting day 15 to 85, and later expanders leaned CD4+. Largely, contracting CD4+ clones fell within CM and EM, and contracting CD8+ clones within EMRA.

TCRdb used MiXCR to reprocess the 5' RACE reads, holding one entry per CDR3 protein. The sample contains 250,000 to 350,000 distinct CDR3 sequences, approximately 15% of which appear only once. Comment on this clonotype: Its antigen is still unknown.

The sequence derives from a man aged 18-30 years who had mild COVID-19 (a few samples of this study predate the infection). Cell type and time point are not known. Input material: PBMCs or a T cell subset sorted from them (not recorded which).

The CDR3 DNA follows: TGTGCCACCAGCAGAGAGCGGGGTTCCATGAAGCCCCAGCATTTT. Its translation: CATSRERGSMKPQHF. The chain employs TRBV15 and TRBJ1-5, with no clear D. Germline V gene data show CDR1 as LNHNV and CDR2 as YYDKDF (reference sequence). This CDR3 region has 15 residues. V lost 0 bases to trimming and J lost 8 bases, with 14 bases between them.